This paragraph covers one T cell receptor (beta chain) sequence. Its specificity is not known. CDR3 length: 15 residues. The V end lost 0 bases, the J end lost 6 bases, and 14 bases lay between the germline ends. Germline V gene data show CDR1 as SGHRS and CDR2 as YFSETQ. The sample comes from a study of cytomegalovirus exposure and HLA in healthy donors. Study observations and caveats: It was reportedly the case that the classifier diagnosed cytomegalovirus status with high specificity and sensitivity. Donors belonging to an Asian-associated ancestry cluster reportedly showed fewer N-insertions in productive TCRs than the roughly 700-donor mean, according to what a later analysis found.

13 Jbeta primers and 60 Vbeta primers were used for the PCR. Under the authors' procedure: About 11 million of 65 million to 95 million unique TCR beta chains were shared, per a later count. Some clones are missing from TCRdb's copy, which holds only in-frame ones; the method was immunoSEQ multiplex PCR. Clone size and V and J calls were adopted from that table, with D and trimming inferred from the DNA. The sample totals 70,000 to 90,000 clones; its top ten clones hold roughly 3.8%. Sample: PBMCs. This receptor was taken from a man between 18 and 29 years old in good health and CMV-seropositive. The chain uses TRBV5-1 and TRBJ2-3, with D possibly TRBD1 on 5 matching bases. CDR3 sequence reads: CASSLGGQGGDTQYF. In nucleotides, the CDR3 is TGCGCCAGCAGCTTGGGGGGCCAAGGTGGGGATACGCAGTATTTT. Drawing the rest from reference TRBV5-1 and TRBJ2-3, the complete variable domain is KAGVTQTPRYLIKTRGQQVTLSCSPISGHRSVSWYQQTPGQGLQFLFEYFSETQRNKGNFPGRFSGRQFSNSRSEMNVSTLELGDSALYLCASSLGGQGGDTQYFGPGTRLTVL.